Listed below are T cell receptor beta chains from one sample, sequenced in a study of T cell therapy after organ transplantation. These TCRs' antigens remain unknown. TCRdb's table, derived via immunoSEQ multiplex PCR, lists solely in-frame clones and lacks some. The repertoire includes about 2,400 clones, roughly 74% of them detected once, and 25% to 35% sits in the top ten. Material: CD8+ T cells from blood, obtained after autologous CMV-specific T cell therapy. Receptor source: a human patient who had received a solid organ transplant and had CMV disease. Some T cells may have come from the graft donor. Each CDR3 is given without its conserved first and last residue.

J gene: TRBJ2-2
V gene: TRBV19
CDR3 protein: ASSPSANTGELF

J gene: TRBJ1-5
V gene: TRBV28
CDR3 protein: ASSHRDGDQPQH

J gene: TRBJ2-7
V gene: TRBV19
CDR3 protein: ASSPDAGTGDAYEQY

J gene: TRBJ2-7
V gene: TRBV4-3
CDR3 protein: ASSQDNRGRSYEQY

J gene: TRBJ2-2
V gene: TRBV13
CDR3 protein: ASNSWRENTGELF

J gene: TRBJ2-5
V gene: TRBV27
CDR3 protein: ASSLMLRAGETQY

J gene: TRBJ2-3
V gene: TRBV7-2
CDR3 protein: ASSLGLGYLADTQY

J gene: TRBJ2-6
V gene: TRBV25-1
CDR3 protein: ASSAGSGANVLT

J gene: TRBJ2-7
V gene: TRBV9
CDR3 protein: ASSSRDRTYEQY

J gene: TRBJ2-7
V gene: TRBV13
CDR3 protein: ASSPATSGYEQY

J gene: TRBJ2-7
V gene: TRBV23-1
CDR3 protein: ASSQAWGAYEQY

J gene: TRBJ1-1
V gene: TRBV18
CDR3 protein: ASSPPVNTEAF

J gene: TRBJ2-1
V gene: TRBV27
CDR3 protein: ASNPGTGVYNEQF

J gene: TRBJ1-1
V gene: TRBV25-1
CDR3 protein: ASSLHGRRTEAF

J gene: TRBJ2-7
V gene: TRBV27
CDR3 protein: ASSPWTGTPYEQY

J gene: TRBJ2-2
V gene: TRBV2
CDR3 protein: ASSGKLAGENTGELF

J gene: TRBJ2-3
V gene: TRBV27
CDR3 protein: ASRIGGFNTDTQY

J gene: TRBJ2-6
V gene: TRBV11-2
CDR3 protein: ASSLDPGGSGANVLT

J gene: TRBJ2-1
V gene: TRBV18
CDR3 protein: ASSYSNEQF

J gene: TRBJ1-1
V gene: TRBV9
CDR3 protein: ASSATRGDRRDEAF

J gene: TRBJ2-3
V gene: TRBV4-1
CDR3 protein: ASSQAFQSTDTQY

J gene: TRBJ2-2
V gene: TRBV4-3
CDR3 protein: ASSQDSAGTGELF

J gene: TRBJ2-6
V gene: TRBV7-6
CDR3 protein: ASSLARETESSGANVLT

J gene: TRBJ2-7
V gene: TRBV14
CDR3 protein: ASSQRPFYEQY

J gene: TRBJ2-7
V gene: TRBV9
CDR3 protein: ASSVDSVGLSYEQY

J gene: TRBJ2-1
V gene: TRBV28
CDR3 protein: ASAFRDTAYNEQF

J gene: TRBJ2-7
V gene: TRBV7-8
CDR3 protein: ASSSEREGYEQY

J gene: TRBJ1-2
V gene: TRBV4-3
CDR3 protein: ASSQGGGIGYGYT

J gene: TRBJ2-5
V gene: TRBV5-4
CDR3 protein: ASSLEGAGETQY

J gene: TRBJ2-3
V gene: TRBV5-4
CDR3 protein: ASSFKGLAGTDTQY

J gene: TRBJ2-7
V gene: TRBV7-9
CDR3 protein: ASSLFGRSYEQY

J gene: TRBJ2-5
V gene: TRBV9
CDR3 protein: ASSVEGRGFQETQY

J gene: TRBJ2-5
V gene: TRBV7-9
CDR3 protein: ASSLEGDGGAETQY

J gene: TRBJ2-1
V gene: TRBV7-8
CDR3 protein: ASSSEEWALGYNEQF

J gene: TRBJ1-4
V gene: TRBV15
CDR3 protein: ATSRDLLRQIATNEKLF

J gene: TRBJ2-2
V gene: TRBV11-3
CDR3 protein: ASSTLAGGPRELF

J gene: TRBJ2-7
V gene: TRBV6-5
CDR3 protein: ASSYAQGAYEQY

J gene: TRBJ2-3
V gene: TRBV29-1
CDR3 protein: SVVRENTDTQY

J gene: TRBJ1-1
V gene: TRBV19
CDR3 protein: ACRSRVDTEAF

J gene: TRBJ2-2
V gene: TRBV10-1
CDR3 protein: ANTPKEGPRDTGELF

J gene: TRBJ2-7
V gene: TRBV6-5
CDR3 protein: ASSYSGLLFYEQY

J gene: TRBJ1-1
V gene: TRBV19
CDR3 protein: ASSMLVNTEAF

J gene: TRBJ2-1
V gene: TRBV11-2
CDR3 protein: ASSEGGSGSNQF

J gene: TRBJ2-3
V gene: TRBV7-6
CDR3 protein: ASSLDLPREGTDTQY

J gene: TRBJ2-1
V gene: TRBV29-1
CDR3 protein: SVIYWPNSYNEQF

J gene: TRBJ2-7
V gene: TRBV27
CDR3 protein: ASSLYRARPYEQY

J gene: TRBJ2-7
V gene: TRBV5-3
CDR3 protein: ASSFGTSGGNEQY

J gene: TRBJ1-2
V gene: TRBV25-1
CDR3 protein: ASSESWQSHGYT

J gene: TRBJ1-2
V gene: TRBV29-1
CDR3 protein: SVADGYT

J gene: TRBJ2-1
V gene: TRBV25-1
CDR3 protein: ATGTSGRYNEQF

J gene: TRBJ2-7
V gene: TRBV5-1
CDR3 protein: ASSLTSGEQY

J gene: TRBJ1-1
V gene: TRBV5-1
CDR3 protein: ASSLVGGQRGAF

J gene: TRBJ1-1
V gene: TRBV7-8
CDR3 protein: ASSSENTEAF

J gene: TRBJ2-2
V gene: TRBV21-1
CDR3 protein: ANQGFGMGKANTGELF

J gene: TRBJ2-1
V gene: TRBV14
CDR3 protein: ASSPPYSSYNEQF